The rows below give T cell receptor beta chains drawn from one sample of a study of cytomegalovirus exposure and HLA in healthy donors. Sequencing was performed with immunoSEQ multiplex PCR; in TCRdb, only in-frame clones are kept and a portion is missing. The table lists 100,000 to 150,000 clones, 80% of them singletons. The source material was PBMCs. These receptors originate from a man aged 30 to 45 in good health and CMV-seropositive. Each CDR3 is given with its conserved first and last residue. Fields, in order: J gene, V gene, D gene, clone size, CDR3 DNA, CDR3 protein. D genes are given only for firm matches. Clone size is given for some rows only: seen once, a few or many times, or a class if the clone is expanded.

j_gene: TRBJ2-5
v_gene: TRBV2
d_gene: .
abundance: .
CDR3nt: TGTGCCAGCAGGTACTCAGGTGTTTCAGAGACCCAGTACTTC
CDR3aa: CASRYSGVSETQYF

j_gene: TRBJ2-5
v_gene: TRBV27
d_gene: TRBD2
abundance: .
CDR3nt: TGTGCCAGCAGTTGGGTGACTAGCGGGGCTTCGGAGACCCAGTACTTC
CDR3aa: CASSWVTSGASETQYF

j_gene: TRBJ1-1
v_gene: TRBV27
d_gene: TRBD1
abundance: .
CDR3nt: TGTGCCAGCAGTTTATTGCCTCTTAGGCAGGGGGCTAACACTGAAGCTTTCTTT
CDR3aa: CASSLLPLRQGANTEAFF

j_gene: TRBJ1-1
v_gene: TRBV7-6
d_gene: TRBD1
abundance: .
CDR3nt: TGTGCCAGCAGCTTAGCGGGACAGGGGGCTTGGAACACTGAAGCTTTCTTT
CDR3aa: CASSLAGQGAWNTEAFF

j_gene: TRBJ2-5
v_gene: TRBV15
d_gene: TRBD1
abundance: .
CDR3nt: TGTGCCACCAGCAGAGGACAGGGTAGGGGCCAAGAGACCCAGTACTTC
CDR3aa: CATSRGQGRGQETQYF

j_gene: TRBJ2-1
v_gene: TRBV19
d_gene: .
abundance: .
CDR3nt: TGTGCCAGTAGTAGGGGCGACCCGACCTACAATGAGCAGTTCTTC
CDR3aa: CASSRGDPTYNEQFF

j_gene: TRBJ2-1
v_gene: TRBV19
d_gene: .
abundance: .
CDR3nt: TGTGCCAGTACCCCGGGAGTAACCTACAATGAGCAGTTCTTC
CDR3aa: CASTPGVTYNEQFF

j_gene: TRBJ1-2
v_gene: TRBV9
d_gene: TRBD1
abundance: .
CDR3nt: TGTGCCAGCAGCGCCCGGACAGGGGGCGACTATGGCTACACCTTC
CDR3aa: CASSARTGGDYGYTF

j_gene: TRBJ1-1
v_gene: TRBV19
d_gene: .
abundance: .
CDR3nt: TGTGCCAGTAGTATAAAATCGACTGAAGCTTTCTTT
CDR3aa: CASSIKSTEAFF

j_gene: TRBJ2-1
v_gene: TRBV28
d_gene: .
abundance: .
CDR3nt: TGTGCCAGCAGTTTAAAGTACGGTTACGATGAGCAGTTCTTC
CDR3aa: CASSLKYGYDEQFF

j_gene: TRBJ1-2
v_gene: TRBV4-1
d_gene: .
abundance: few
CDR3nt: TGCGCCAGCAGCCAAGACCCCGCTGGGGCAGGGGAGTACTATGGCTACACCTTC
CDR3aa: CASSQDPAGAGEYYGYTF

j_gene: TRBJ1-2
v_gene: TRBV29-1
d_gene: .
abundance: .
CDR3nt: TGCAGCGTTGACGAGGGCTACACCTTC
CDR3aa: CSVDEGYTF

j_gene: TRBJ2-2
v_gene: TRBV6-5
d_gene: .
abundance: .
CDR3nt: TGTGCCAGCAGCCCCCCGAGGGCCGGGGAGCTGTTTTTT
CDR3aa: CASSPPRAGELFF

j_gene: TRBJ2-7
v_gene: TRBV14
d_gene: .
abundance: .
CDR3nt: TGTGCCAGCAGCCAAGCACGTCCAGGGACAAACTACGAGCGGTACTTC
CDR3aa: CASSQARPGTNYERYF

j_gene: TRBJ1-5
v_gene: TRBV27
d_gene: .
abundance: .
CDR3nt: TGTGCCAGCAGTTTCCTGGGCGCCAGACCCCAGCATTTT
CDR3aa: CASSFLGARPQHF

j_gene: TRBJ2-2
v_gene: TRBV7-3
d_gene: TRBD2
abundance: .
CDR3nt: TGTGCCAGCAAACTAGCGGGGGGCTGGAACACCGGGGAGCTGTTTTTT
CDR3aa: CASKLAGGWNTGELFF

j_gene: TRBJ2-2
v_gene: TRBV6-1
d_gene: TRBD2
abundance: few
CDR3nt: TGTGCCAGCAGTGGGGGGACTAGCGTCACCGGGGAGCTGTTTTTT
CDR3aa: CASSGGTSVTGELFF

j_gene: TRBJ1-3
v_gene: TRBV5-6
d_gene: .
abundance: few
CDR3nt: TGTGCCAGCAGCCCCAGGTTCTCTGGAAACACCATATATTTT
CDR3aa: CASSPRFSGNTIYF

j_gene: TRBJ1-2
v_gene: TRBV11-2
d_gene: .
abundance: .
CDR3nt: TGTGCCAGCAGCTTTACGGGTGGTCACTATGGCTACACCTTC
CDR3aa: CASSFTGGHYGYTF

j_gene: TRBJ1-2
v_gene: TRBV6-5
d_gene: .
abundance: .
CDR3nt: TGTGCCAGCAGTTACGAGGGGGTATCGGAGAAGGATGGCTACACCTTC
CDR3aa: CASSYEGVSEKDGYTF

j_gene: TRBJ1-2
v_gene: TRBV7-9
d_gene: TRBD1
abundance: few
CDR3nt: TGTGCCAGCCACCCGGGACAGGGGGCGCGTGGCTACACCTTC
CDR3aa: CASHPGQGARGYTF

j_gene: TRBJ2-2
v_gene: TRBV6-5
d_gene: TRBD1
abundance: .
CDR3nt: TGTGCCAGCAGCTATACAGGGGAGAGGACCGGGGAGCTGTTTTTT
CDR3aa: CASSYTGERTGELFF